This note documents a single T cell receptor (beta chain) sequence. What it binds is unknown. The data are from a study of shared clonotypes between healthy human individuals. Study observations and caveats: Across a handful of donors, naive CD4 shared around 5.4%, naive CD8 around 3.8%, memory CD4 2.3%, memory CD8 more than 0.35%.

Clones were sequenced by immunoSEQ multiplex PCR, and TCRdb holds only the in-frame ones, with some missing. The sample has a few hundred thousand clones, around 97% seen once. Sequenced input: naive CD4+ T cells sorted from blood. Stated subset: CD45RA+ positively selected. This TCR was sampled from a woman in her 30s in good health.

For the CDR3, the DNA is TGTGCCAGCAGCCCCCGGCGCAGAGGTTGGCAGTACTTC. Protein sequence: CASSPRRRGWQYF. V usage is TRBV7-2 and J usage is TRBJ2-7; D not resolved. The V and J ends lost 5 bases and 9 bases respectively, with 17 bases between them. The CDR3 consists of 13 residues. Germline V gene lookup returns CDR1 SGHTA and CDR2 FQGNSA.